A single sample is the source of the 19 T cell receptor beta chains below, sequenced in a study of blood T cell repertoires in COVID-19. The data were produced by immunoSEQ multiplex PCR, yet TCRdb's version contains in-frame clones alone and is incomplete. The sample includes about 250,000 clones, about 88% of them seen just once. The material sequenced was peripheral blood. The source is a woman between 40 and 55 years old who had recovered from COVID-19.

The chain employs TRBV11-3 and TRBJ2-7; maybe TRBD1 (6 bases). There are 14 residues in the CDR3. The ends were cut back, 5 bases at V and 6 bases at J, with 17 bases in the middle. CDR1 and CDR2 (germline): SGHNT, YENEEA. CDR3: CASSMDRGSGEQYF. Here the CDR3 DNA reads TGTGCCAGCAGCATGGACAGAGGGTCGGGCGAGCAGTACTTC.

The V and J genes are TRBV19 and TRBJ1-1, with TRBD1 matching 7 bases. CDR3 length equals 14 residues. Germline assignment: CDR1 LNHDA and CDR2 SQIVND (reference sequence). V was clipped by 2 bases and J by 6 bases; unmatched bases: 6. The CDR3, as DNA: TGTGCCAGTAGTATAATAGGGGGCGCCCCTGAAGCTTTCTTT. Protein: CASSIIGGAPEAFF.

V is TRBV9 and J is TRBJ1-2, with 7 positions matching TRBD1. Germline trimming cut 7 bases from V and 6 bases from J; bases unmatched to any gene: 15. The germline V gene encodes CDR1 SGDLS and CDR2 YYNGEE. The CDR3 loop spans 15 amino acids. The CDR3 DNA sequence: TGTGCCAGCCGACCCAACCGGGGGGGGACAGATGGCTACACCTTC. Translating it yields CASRPNRGGTDGYTF.

The table lists this clone with a count of one. The chain employs TRBV30 and TRBJ2-7, with 10 bases aligning to TRBD1. In germline, CDR1 is GTSNPN, CDR2 SVGIG (reference sequence). V shed 6 bases, J shed 1 base, and the junction held 6 bases outside the gene matches. This CDR3 comprises 14 residues. CDR3 loop: CACYRDRGSYEQYF. In nucleotides, the CDR3 is TGTGCCTGCTACCGGGACAGGGGTTCCTACGAGCAGTACTTC.

The V and J genes are TRBV30 and TRBJ2-7; 9 bases align to TRBD1. CDR3 length equals 13 residues. The germline V gene has CDR1 GTSNPN and CDR2 SVGIG (reference sequence). Unmatched junction bases numbered 6, after V lost 4 bases and J lost 5 bases. The CDR3 coding sequence is TGTGCCTGGACGGCGGGACAGGGAAACGAGCAGTACTTC. Its translation: CAWTAGQGNEQYF.

A few counts support this clone. This chain links TRBV5-6 with TRBJ2-2, with 8 positions matching TRBD2. Per the germline V gene, CDR1 is SGHDT and CDR2 is YYEEEE. Unmatched junction bases numbered 4, after V lost 2 bases and J lost 4 bases. The CDR3 has 15 amino acids. The CDR3 reads CASSLSGRITGELFF. CDR3 DNA sequence: TGTGCCAGCAGCTTAAGCGGGAGAATCACCGGGGAGCTGTTTTTT.

The gene calls are TRBV11-2 and TRBJ2-2; TRBD1 aligns across 8 bases. V lost 9 bases, J lost 6 bases, and 6 bases stayed unmatched. The CDR3 length is 13 residues. CDR1 and CDR2 (germline): SGHAT, FQNNGV. The CDR3: CASLWTGSGELFF. The CDR3 DNA is TGTGCCAGTTTATGGACAGGGTCCGGGGAGCTGTTTTTT.

The J gene is TRBJ2-6, the V gene TRBV9, with TRBD1 matching 7 bases. This CDR3 is 21 amino acids long. V lost 0 bases, J lost 1 base, and 16 bases stayed unmatched. Germline V gives CDR1 SGDLS, CDR2 YYNGEE. CDR3 protein: CASSVDRTGEVQGSGANVLTF. Here the CDR3 DNA reads TGTGCCAGCAGCGTAGACCGGACAGGTGAGGTCCAAGGGTCTGGGGCCAACGTCCTGACTTTC.

CDR3 DNA: TGTGCCAGTAGGCCCGGGACAGGGGGCATTTGGAATCAGCCCCAGCATTTT. This gives the protein CASRPGTGGIWNQPQHF. The rearrangement joins TRBV19 to TRBJ1-5, with 12 bases matching TRBD1. V trimming: 6 bases; J trimming: 4 bases; junction bases outside the gene matches: 10. This CDR3 has 17 amino acids. The germline gives CDR1 LNHDA, CDR2 SQIVND (reference sequence).

The V call is TRBV25-1, the J call TRBJ2-7, with D maybe TRBD1 (6 bases). V lost 5 bases and J lost 2, with 13 bases in between. CDR1 and CDR2 (germline): MGHDK, SYGVNS. The CDR3 has 14 residues. This CDR3 reads CASSHPGDPYEQYF. The CDR3 DNA reads TGTGCCAGCAGTCATCCAGGGGATCCCTACGAGCAGTACTTC.

V is TRBV3-1 (or the pseudogene TRBV3-2) and J is TRBJ2-5; D uncertain. Trimming pared 0 bases from V and 5 bases from J, leaving 16 bases between. The CDR3 runs to 16 residues. Germline-derived CDR1 and CDR2 are LGHDT and YNNKEL (reference sequence). CDR3 nucleotide sequence: TGTGCCAGCAGCCAAGATCATTCGGTCCCCGAGGAGACCCAGTACTTC. This gives the protein CASSQDHSVPEETQYF.

This sequence joins TRBV7-2 and TRBJ1-4; D is ambiguous. Germline loops: CDR1 SGHTA, CDR2 FQGNSA. CDR3 size: 12 residues. V shed 5 bases and J shed 7 bases, with 8 bases lying between them. CDR3 protein: CASSAGVEKLFF. The CDR3 DNA sequence: TGTGCCAGCAGCGCAGGCGTTGAAAAACTGTTTTTT.

The chain has TRBV19 and TRBJ2-1; maybe TRBD2 (6 bases). Trimming stripped 1 base from V and 6 bases from J, with 13 bases between. This CDR3 is 15 amino acids long. Germline CDR1 and CDR2: LNHDA and SQIVND (reference sequence). The CDR3 sequence: CASSIVIGRGNEQFF. In nucleotides, the CDR3 is TGTGCCAGTAGTATAGTTATTGGGCGGGGCAATGAGCAGTTCTTC.

This chain uses TRBV10-3 with TRBJ2-3; 16 bases line up with TRBD2. Germline V gives CDR1 ENHRY, CDR2 SYGVKD. With 0 bases clipped from V and 0 bases from J, the junction kept 9 bases outside the gene matches. The CDR3 has 21 residues. CDR3: CAISESAGLAGGSASTDTQYF. CDR3 DNA sequence: TGTGCCATCAGTGAGTCGGCGGGACTAGCGGGAGGGTCGGCTAGCACAGATACGCAGTATTTT.

This chain connects TRBV9 to TRBJ1-3, with D perhaps matching TRBD1 (5 bases). The CDR3 consists of 15 residues. V lost 4 bases and J lost 4, with 15 bases in between. Germline V CDR1 and CDR2: SGDLS, YYNGEE. In DNA, the CDR3 is TGTGCCAGCAGCCCCACCCAGGGTGAGGGAAACACCATATATTTT. It is translated as CASSPTQGEGNTIYF.

The chain employs TRBV12-3 or TRBV12-4 and TRBJ2-4, with D uncertain. The CDR3 spans 12 residues. V lost 4 bases to trimming and J lost 4 bases, with 5 bases between them. CDR3 in amino acids: CASSWQKNIQYF. The CDR3 DNA reads TGTGCCAGCAGTTGGCAGAAAAACATTCAGTACTTC.

CDR3 bases: TGTGCCAGCAGCTCAAGGGGCGGGGGTAGCGGGAGGGTTCCCTACGAGCAGTACTTC. Amino acid sequence: CASSSRGGGSGRVPYEQYF. This sequence joins TRBV7-8 and TRBJ2-7, with 11 bases fitting TRBD2. Germline CDR1 and CDR2: SGHVS and FQNEAQ. V shed 4 bases, J shed 2 bases, and the junction held 16 bases outside the gene matches. The CDR3 consists of 19 residues.

The rearrangement links TRBV19 to TRBJ2-1; 7 bases align to TRBD2. Germline V gene lookup returns CDR1 LNHDA and CDR2 SQIVND (reference sequence). This CDR3 spans 15 amino acids. The V and J ends lost 0 bases and 7 bases, in that order; junction bases with no gene match: 6. DNA of the CDR3: TGTGCCAGTAGTATAGATCTTGGGAGGGCGAATGAGCAGTTCTTC. This translates into CASSIDLGRANEQFF.

The chain employs TRBV7-9 and TRBJ1-4; TRBD1 agrees at 10 bases. CDR1 and CDR2 (germline): SEHNR, FQNEAQ (reference sequence). CDR3 length equals 15 residues. V lost 5 bases and J lost 8; bases outside the gene matches: 8. CDR3 coding DNA: TGTGCCAGCAGCAAACCCGGACAGGGGGGAGAAAAACTGTTTTTT. Its translation: CASSKPGQGGEKLFF. Combining the CDR3 with reference TRBV7-9 and TRBJ1-4 gives the whole variable domain DTGVSQNPRHKITKRGQNVTFRCDPISEHNRLYWYRQTLGQGPEFLTYFQNEAQLEKSRLLSDRFSAERPKGSFSTLEIQRTEQGDSAMYLCASSKPGQGGEKLFFGSGTQLSVL.